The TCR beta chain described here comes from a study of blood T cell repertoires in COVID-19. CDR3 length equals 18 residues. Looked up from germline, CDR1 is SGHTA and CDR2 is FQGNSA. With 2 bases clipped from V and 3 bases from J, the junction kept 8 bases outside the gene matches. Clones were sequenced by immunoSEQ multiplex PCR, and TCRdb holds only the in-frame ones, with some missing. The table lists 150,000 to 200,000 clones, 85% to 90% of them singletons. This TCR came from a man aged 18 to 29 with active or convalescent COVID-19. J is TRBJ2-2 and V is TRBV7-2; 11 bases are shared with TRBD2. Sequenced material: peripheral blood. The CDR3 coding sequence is TGTGCCAGCAGCTTACTAGCGGGGGGACTCGGGGACACCGGGGAGCTGTTTTTT. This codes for CASSLLAGGLGDTGELFF.